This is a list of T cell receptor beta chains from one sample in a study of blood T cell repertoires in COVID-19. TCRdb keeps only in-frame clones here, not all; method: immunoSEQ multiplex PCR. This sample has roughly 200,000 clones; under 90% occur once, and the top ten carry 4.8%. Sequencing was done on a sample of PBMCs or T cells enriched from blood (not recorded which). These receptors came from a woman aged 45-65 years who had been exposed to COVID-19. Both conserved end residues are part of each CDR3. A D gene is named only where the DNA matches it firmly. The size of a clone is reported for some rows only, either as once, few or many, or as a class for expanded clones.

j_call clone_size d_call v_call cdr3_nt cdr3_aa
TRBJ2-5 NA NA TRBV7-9 TGTGCCAGCAGCTTTAACGGGGAGACCCAGTACTTC CASSFNGETQYF
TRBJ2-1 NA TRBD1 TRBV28 TGTGCCAGCAGTTGGACAGGGCTGTCGCCCTACAATGAGCAGTTCTTC CASSWTGLSPYNEQFF
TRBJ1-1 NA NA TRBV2 TGTGCCAGCACCCGTCGGGATCGAAGCACTGAAGCTTTCTTT CASTRRDRSTEAFF
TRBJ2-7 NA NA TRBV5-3 TGTGCCAGAAGCGGAGGGACCGCCCTCGACCAGTACTTC CARSGGTALDQYF
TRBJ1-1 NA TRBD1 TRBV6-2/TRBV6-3 TGTGCCAGCAGCCTAACAGGGGGTTGGACTGAAGCTTTCTTT CASSLTGGWTEAFF
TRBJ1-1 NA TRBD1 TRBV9 TGTGCCAGCAGCGCCGACCCCAGGGGGCGATGGGCTGAAGCTTTCTTT CASSADPRGRWAEAFF
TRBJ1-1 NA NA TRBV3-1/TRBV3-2 TGTGCCAGCAGCCCTATTGCAGGGGTTAACACTGAAGCTTTCTTT CASSPIAGVNTEAFF
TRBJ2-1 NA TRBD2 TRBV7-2 TGTGCCAGCAGCTCCAGGGGCGGGGGGGCCTACAATGAGCAGTTCTTC CASSSRGGGAYNEQFF
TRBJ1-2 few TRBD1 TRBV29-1 TGCAGCGTTGCTGCCCCAGGACAGGGGAACTATGGCTACACCTTC CSVAAPGQGNYGYTF
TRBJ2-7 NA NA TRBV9 TGTGCCAGCAGCGTAGCGGGACACAAGACCTACGAGCAGTACTTC CASSVAGHKTYEQYF